The rows below give T cell receptor beta chains drawn from one sample of a study of T-cell reconstitution after alpha-beta-depleted transplantation in children. TCRdb itself ran the PCR reads through MiXCR, one entry per CDR3 protein. The sample has approximately 190,000 distinct CDR3 sequences, approximately 6.8% seen once. The material sequenced was PBMCs, taken before TCRalphabeta/CD19-depleted stem cell transplant. Receptors were obtained from a girl in the first two years of life with combined immunodeficiency, due to receive a stem cell transplant. Each CDR3 is given with its conserved first and last residue. A D gene is named only where the DNA matches it firmly. The size of a clone is reported for some rows only, either as once, few or many, or as a class for expanded clones.

CDR3: CASSYPDAEETQYF; DNA: TGTGCCAGCAGTTACCCTGACGCTGAAGAGACCCAGTACTTC; size: few; V: TRBV6-5; J: TRBJ2-5; D: NA
CDR3: CSVAGTGQYNEQFF; DNA: TGCAGCGTGGCCGGGACAGGGCAGTACAATGAGCAGTTCTTC; size: many; V: TRBV29-1; J: TRBJ2-1; D: TRBD1
CDR3: CASSATGWLADTQYF; DNA: TGTGCCAGCAGTGCGACAGGGTGGTTGGCAGATACGCAGTATTTT; size: many; V: TRBV2; J: TRBJ2-3; D: TRBD1
CDR3: CSVWAGDYEQYF; DNA: TGCAGCGTGTGGGCAGGGGACTACGAGCAGTACTTC; size: few; V: TRBV29-1; J: TRBJ2-7; D: NA
CDR3: CSVEVETYEQYF; DNA: TGCAGCGTTGAAGTAGAAACCTACGAGCAGTACTTC; size: many; V: TRBV29-1; J: TRBJ2-7; D: NA
CDR3: CSARGTLAPLPSYEQYF; DNA: TGCAGTGCTAGAGGGACTCTTGCCCCACTCCCCTCCTACGAGCAGTACTTC; size: many; V: TRBV20-1; J: TRBJ2-7; D: NA
CDR3: CASSPLRIGLLTQYF; DNA: TGTGCCAGCAGTCCATTGCGAATAGGACTGCTCACCCAGTATTTT; size: many; V: TRBV7-8; J: TRBJ2-3; D: NA
CDR3: CASSPLTGDGYTF; DNA: TGTGCCAGCAGTCCCCTGACAGGGGATGGCTACACCTTC; size: many; V: TRBV28; J: TRBJ1-2; D: TRBD1
CDR3: CASSTYRGPSYEQYF; DNA: TGTGCCAGCAGCACCTACAGGGGTCCGTCCTACGAGCAGTACTTC; size: NA; V: TRBV11-2; J: TRBJ2-7; D: TRBD1
CDR3: CASSYGLVVSEQYF; DNA: TGTGCCAGCAGCTACGGACTAGTAGTCTCCGAGCAGTACTTC; size: many; V: TRBV7-9; J: TRBJ2-7; D: TRBD2
CDR3: CASSLDRVSQPQHF; DNA: TGTGCCAGCAGCTTAGACAGGGTCTCACAGCCCCAGCATTTT; size: many; V: TRBV7-2; J: TRBJ1-5; D: NA
CDR3: CASILRGVTRETQYF; DNA: TGCGCCAGCATCCTCAGGGGGGTAACGCGAGAGACCCAGTACTTC; size: few; V: TRBV5-1; J: TRBJ2-5; D: NA
CDR3: CASSLVGGALTDTQYF; DNA: TGCGCCAGCAGCTTGGTGGGTGGGGCCCTTACAGATACGCAGTATTTT; size: many; V: TRBV5-1; J: TRBJ2-3; D: NA
CDR3: CASSLNGAGVVNTQYF; DNA: TGTGCCAGCAGTTTAAATGGGGCAGGGGTTGTAAATACGCAGTATTTT; size: many; V: TRBV27; J: TRBJ2-3; D: NA
CDR3: CASSQGVGTAYEQYF; DNA: TGCGCCAGCAGCCAAGGAGTCGGGACAGCCTACGAGCAGTACTTC; size: many; V: TRBV4-3; J: TRBJ2-7; D: TRBD1
CDR3: CAICLSSGGSLGSTDTQYF; DNA: TGTGCCATCTGTTTATCTAGCGGGGGTTCCCTTGGTAGCACAGATACGCAGTATTTT; size: NA; V: TRBV12-3/TRBV12-4; J: TRBJ2-3; D: TRBD2
CDR3: CASSQVIGGLARETQYF; DNA: TGTGCCAGCAGCCAAGTAATAGGGGGACTAGCAAGAGAGACCCAGTACTTC; size: many; V: TRBV4-2; J: TRBJ2-5; D: TRBD2
CDR3: CATNPTGGMGTEAFF; DNA: TGTGCCACCAATCCGACAGGGGGCATGGGGACTGAAGCTTTCTTT; size: many; V: TRBV15; J: TRBJ1-1; D: TRBD1
CDR3: CASSLAVVVESTDTQYF; DNA: TGTGCCAGCAGCTTGGCGGTTGTGGTGGAGAGCACAGATACGCAGTATTTT; size: many; V: TRBV5-5; J: TRBJ2-3; D: NA
CDR3: CASSPGLAGTETQYF; DNA: TGCGCCAGCAGCCCGGGACTAGCGGGAACAGAGACCCAGTACTTC; size: many; V: TRBV5-1; J: TRBJ2-5; D: TRBD2
CDR3: CAITRGLPYTGELFF; DNA: TGTGCCATCACCCGCGGGCTACCGTATACCGGGGAGCTGTTTTTT; size: NA; V: TRBV5-6; J: TRBJ2-2; D: NA
CDR3: CSAEVSGGGTDTQYF; DNA: TGCAGCGCCGAAGTTTCTGGGGGCGGCACAGATACGCAGTATTTT; size: few; V: TRBV29-1; J: TRBJ2-3; D: NA